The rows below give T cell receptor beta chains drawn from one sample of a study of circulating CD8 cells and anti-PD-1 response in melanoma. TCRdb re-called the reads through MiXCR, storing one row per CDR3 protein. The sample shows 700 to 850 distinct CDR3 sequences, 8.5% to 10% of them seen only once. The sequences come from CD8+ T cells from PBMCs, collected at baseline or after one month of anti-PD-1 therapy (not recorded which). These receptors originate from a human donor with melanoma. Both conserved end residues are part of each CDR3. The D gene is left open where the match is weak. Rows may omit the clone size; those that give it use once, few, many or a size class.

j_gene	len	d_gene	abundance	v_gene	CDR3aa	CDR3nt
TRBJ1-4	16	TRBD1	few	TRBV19	CASTSAGTGGNEKLFF	TGTGCCAGTACCTCAGCGGGGACAGGGGGCAATGAAAAACTGTTTTTT
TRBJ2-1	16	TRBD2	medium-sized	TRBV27	CASSFLRGGLSNEQFF	TGTGCCAGCAGTTTTCTTCGGGGGGGCTTAAGCAATGAGCAGTTCTTC
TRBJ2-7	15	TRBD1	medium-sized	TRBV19	CASSPRDSASYEQYF	TGTGCCAGTAGTCCACGGGACAGCGCCTCCTACGAGCAGTACTTC
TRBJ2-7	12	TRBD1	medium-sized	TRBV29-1	CSVEDRADEQYF	TGCAGCGTTGAGGACAGGGCCGACGAGCAGTACTTC
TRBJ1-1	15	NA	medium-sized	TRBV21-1	CASSLTGDKNTEAFF	TGTGCCAGCAGCTTGACAGGGGACAAGAACACTGAAGCTTTCTTT
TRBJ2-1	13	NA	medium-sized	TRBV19	CASSPLLGNEQFF	TGTGCCAGTAGTCCCCTCTTAGGCAATGAGCAGTTCTTC
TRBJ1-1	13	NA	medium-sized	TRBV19	CASTWTLNTEAFF	TGTGCCAGTACGTGGACCTTGAACACTGAAGCTTTCTTT
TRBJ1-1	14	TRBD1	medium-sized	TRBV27	CASSLLGQLTEAFF	TGTGCCAGCAGTTTACTGGGACAGCTAACTGAAGCTTTCTTT
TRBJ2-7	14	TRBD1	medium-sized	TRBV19	CASSPGQGAYEQYF	TGTGCCAGTAGTCCCGGACAGGGGGCCTACGAGCAGTACTTC
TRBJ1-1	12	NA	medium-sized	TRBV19	CASSITAGEAFF	TGTGCCAGTAGTATTACGGCAGGGGAAGCTTTCTTT
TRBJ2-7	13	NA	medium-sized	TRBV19	CASSIDSADEQYF	TGTGCCAGTAGTATAGATTCGGCCGACGAGCAGTACTTC
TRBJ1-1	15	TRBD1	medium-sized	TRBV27	CASSFRGRGGTEAFF	TGTGCCAGCAGTTTCAGGGGGCGCGGGGGCACTGAAGCTTTCTTT
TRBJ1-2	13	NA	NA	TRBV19	CASRLGGYYGYTF	TGTGCCAGTCGTCTTGGGGGATACTATGGCTACACCTTC
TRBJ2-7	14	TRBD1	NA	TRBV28	CASSPGTAHYEQYF	TGTGCCAGCAGCCCCGGGACAGCCCACTACGAGCAGTACTTC
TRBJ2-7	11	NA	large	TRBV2	CASAHGYEQYF	TGTGCCAGCGCTCACGGGTACGAGCAGTACTTC
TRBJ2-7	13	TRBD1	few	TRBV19	CASSVITGDEQYF	TGTGCCAGTAGTGTAATAACAGGGGACGAGCAGTACTTC
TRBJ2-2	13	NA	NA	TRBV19	CASATNPPGEQFF	TGTGCCAGTGCCACCAACCCCCCCGGGGAGCAGTTTTTT
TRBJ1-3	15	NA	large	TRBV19	CASSIYGGYGDTIYF	TGTGCCAGTAGTATATACGGAGGGTATGGTGACACCATATATTTT
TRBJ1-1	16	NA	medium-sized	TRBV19	CASSPELLGKNTEAFF	TGTGCCAGTAGTCCCGAACTCCTGGGGAAGAACACTGAAGCTTTCTTT
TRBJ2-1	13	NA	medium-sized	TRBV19	CASSFSTPNEQFF	TGTGCCAGTAGTTTCTCGACCCCCAATGAGCAGTTCTTC
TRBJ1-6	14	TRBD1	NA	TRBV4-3	CASSPGQGDSPLHF	TGCGCCAGCAGCCCTGGACAGGGAGATTCACCCCTCCACTTT
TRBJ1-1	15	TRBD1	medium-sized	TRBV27	CASSLSLTGGTEAFF	TGTGCCAGCAGTTTAAGCTTAACAGGGGGCACTGAAGCTTTCTTT
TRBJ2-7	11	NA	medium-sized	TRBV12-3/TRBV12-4	CASSSSYEQYF	TGTGCCAGCAGTTCCTCCTACGAGCAGTACTTC
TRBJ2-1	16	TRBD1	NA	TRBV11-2	CASRSGQQGAHNEQFF	TGTGCCAGCAGGTCCGGCCAACAGGGGGCCCACAATGAGCAGTTCTTC
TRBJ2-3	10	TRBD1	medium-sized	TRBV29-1	CSATSRGPYF	TGCAGCGCCACTAGCAGGGGGCCCTATTTT
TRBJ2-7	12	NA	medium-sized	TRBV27	CASSSGPGEQYF	TGTGCCAGCAGTTCAGGGCCCGGCGAGCAGTACTTC
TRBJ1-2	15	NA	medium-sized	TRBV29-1	CSVEFPGFGDYGYTF	TGCAGCGTTGAATTTCCGGGATTCGGAGACTATGGCTACACCTTC
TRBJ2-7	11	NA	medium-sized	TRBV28	CASSLAYEQYF	TGTGCCAGCAGTTTAGCCTACGAGCAGTACTTC
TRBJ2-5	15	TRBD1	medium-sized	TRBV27	CASSFGPSGGETQYF	TGTGCCAGCAGTTTCGGACCTTCAGGGGGAGAGACCCAGTACTTC
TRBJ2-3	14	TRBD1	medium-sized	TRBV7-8	CASSSRQGSDTQYF	TGTGCCAGCAGCTCGCGACAGGGATCAGATACGCAGTATTTT
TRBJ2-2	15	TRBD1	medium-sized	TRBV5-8	CASSWGTANTGELFF	TGTGCCAGCAGCTGGGGGACAGCGAACACCGGGGAGCTGTTTTTT
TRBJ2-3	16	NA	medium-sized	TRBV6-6	CASSYPVGGRTDTQYF	TGTGCCAGCAGTTACCCGGTTGGAGGGCGCACAGATACGCAGTATTTT
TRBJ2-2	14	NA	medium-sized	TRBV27	CASSVAPNTGELFF	TGTGCCAGCAGTGTAGCGCCGAACACCGGGGAGCTGTTTTTT
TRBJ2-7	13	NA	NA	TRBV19	CASAGTFSYEQYF	TGTGCCAGTGCGGGGACGTTCTCCTACGAGCAGTACTTC
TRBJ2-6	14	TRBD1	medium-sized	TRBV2	CAKQGAPGANVLTF	TGTGCCAAACAGGGGGCGCCCGGGGCCAACGTCCTGACTTTC
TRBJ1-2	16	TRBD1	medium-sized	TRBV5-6	CASRPRPTDRFHGYTF	TGTGCCAGCAGGCCAAGGCCAACGGACAGGTTCCATGGCTACACCTTC
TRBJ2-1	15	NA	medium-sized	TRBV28	CASSLDLSPLNEQFF	TGTGCCAGCAGTTTAGATCTGAGTCCCCTAAATGAGCAGTTCTTC
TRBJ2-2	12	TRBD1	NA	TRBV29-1	CSVWDRGGELFF	TGCAGCGTTTGGGACAGGGGCGGGGAGCTGTTTTTT
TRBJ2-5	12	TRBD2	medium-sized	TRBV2	CAGLAGQETQYF	TGTGCCGGACTAGCGGGCCAGGAGACCCAGTACTTC
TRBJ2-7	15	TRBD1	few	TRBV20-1	CSAQEGTGRTLEQYF	TGCAGTGCTCAGGAGGGGACAGGACGAACCTTAGAGCAGTACTTC
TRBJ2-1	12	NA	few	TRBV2	CATRLAPPEQFF	TGTGCCACCCGGCTAGCGCCGCCTGAGCAGTTCTTC
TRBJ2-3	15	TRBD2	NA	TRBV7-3	CASSSLPGGADTQYF	TGTGCCAGCAGCTCCCTCCCCGGGGGGGCAGATACGCAGTATTTT
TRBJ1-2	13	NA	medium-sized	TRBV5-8	CASSSGSLYGYTF	TGTGCCAGCAGCAGCGGGAGCCTCTATGGCTACACCTTC
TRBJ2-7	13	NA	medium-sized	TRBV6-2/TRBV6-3	CASSPGNSYEQYF	TGTGCCAGCAGTCCCGGGAACTCCTACGAGCAGTACTTC
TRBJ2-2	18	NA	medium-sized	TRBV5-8	CASSLEDRFVVVAGELFF	TGTGCCAGCAGCCTTGAGGACCGATTCGTTGTAGTAGCCGGGGAGCTGTTTTTT
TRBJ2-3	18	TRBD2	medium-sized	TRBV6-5	CASSQLAGATIYTDTQYF	TGTGCCAGCAGTCAACTAGCGGGGGCCACAATTTACACAGATACGCAGTATTTT
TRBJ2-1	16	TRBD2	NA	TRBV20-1	CSATLRDPGGSNEQFF	TGCAGTGCTACCCTACGGGACCCCGGGGGGTCAAATGAGCAGTTCTTC
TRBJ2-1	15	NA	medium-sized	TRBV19	CASSIGPSPANEQFF	TGTGCCAGTAGTATAGGTCCTTCTCCGGCCAATGAGCAGTTCTTC
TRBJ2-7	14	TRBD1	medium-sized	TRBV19	CASSPSTGWYEQYF	TGTGCCAGTAGTCCGTCGACAGGGTGGTACGAGCAGTACTTC